The table lists the clone carrying this TCR beta chain with many counts. Its antigen remains unidentified. Trimming stripped 2 bases from V and 4 bases from J, with 14 bases between. This CDR3 is 15 amino acids long. Germline assignment: CDR1 SGHTA and CDR2 FQGNSA. This specimen comes from a study of blood T cells in healthy people across ages. Study outcomes and limitations: Both naive CD4+ cell counts and diversity were greater in long-lived donors than in aged donors. It was not possible, with unsorted PBMCs, to conclusively compare naive and antigen-experienced cells.

Then a second PCR, running about 7 to 11 cycles, was carried out with a sample-barcoded 5' primer and a J-beta primer mix. TCRdb processed the 5' RACE reads anew with MiXCR; each CDR3 protein has one entry. The table lists about 1,800,000 distinct CDR3 sequences, 28% of them singletons, with roughly 8.2% in the top ten. At least 5.5 micrograms of total RNA were extracted per sample. This clonotype originated in a woman aged 30 to 39 in good health. This chain connects TRBV7-2 to TRBJ1-2; D perhaps matches TRBD1 (5 bases). Sequencing was performed on blood. Here the CDR3 DNA reads TGTGCCAGCAGCTTAAAGGGGTCCGGAAGCTATGGCTACACCTTC. It is translated as CASSLKGSGSYGYTF.